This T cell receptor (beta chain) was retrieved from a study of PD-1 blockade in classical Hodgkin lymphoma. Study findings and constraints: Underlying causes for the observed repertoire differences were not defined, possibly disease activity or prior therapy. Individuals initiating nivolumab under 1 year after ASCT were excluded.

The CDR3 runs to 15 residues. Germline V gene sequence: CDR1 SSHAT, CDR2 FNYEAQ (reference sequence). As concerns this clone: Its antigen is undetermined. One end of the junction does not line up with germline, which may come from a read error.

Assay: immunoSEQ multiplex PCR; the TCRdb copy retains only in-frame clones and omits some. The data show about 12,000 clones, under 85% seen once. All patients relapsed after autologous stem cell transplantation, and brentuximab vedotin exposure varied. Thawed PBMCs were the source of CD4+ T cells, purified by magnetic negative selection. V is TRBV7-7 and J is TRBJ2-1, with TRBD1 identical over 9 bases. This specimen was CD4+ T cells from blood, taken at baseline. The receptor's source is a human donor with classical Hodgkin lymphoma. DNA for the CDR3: TGTGCTAGCAGCATCGGGACAGGGTTTTACAATGAGCAGTTCTTC. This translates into CASSIGTGFYNEQFF.